This T cell receptor (beta chain) stems from a study of precursors of human CD4 cytotoxic T cells (dated 2018 in TCRdb). Turning to the overall study: In total, 11 to 15 donors contributed CD4+ memory subsets to the bulk TCR-seq analysis. TCR-seq analysis of roughly 14 donors yielded TCRalpha and TCRbeta chain sequences (table S7).

The CDR3, cysteine through phenylalanine, is 14 amino acids long. Only the CDR3 portion is preserved as DNA: 42 bases, with reading frame beginning at the first base. The germline V gene (reference sequence) yields DFQATT for CDR1 and SNEGSKA for CDR2. V is cut by 1 base and J by 0 bases, and the space between the germline ends is 9 bases. Note on this clonotype: Its antigen has not been determined. The sample holds no much larger clone one base away, and base qualities are not on file.

What the research found in general, with its limitations: A larger fraction of IL-7Rhigh TEMRA clonotypes than of TEM or TCM clonotypes was made up of expanded effector clonotypes. The limitation that the direction of differentiation between precursor and effector cells cannot be definitively established by a human observational design was noted by the authors. Compared with TCM and TEM subsets, the IL-7Rhigh and IL-7R- TEMRA subsets had more restricted TCR repertoires, with lower diversity and more expanded clonotypes. Some bulk TCR-seq comparisons included only about 95% of the 14 donors, suggesting not every subset was available for every donor.

The instrument was an Illumina MiSeq. In the source study's methods: Repertoire diversity was measured with the Shannon-Wiener index computed in VDJtools. A TCRbeta clonotype counted as expanded if its clonotype frequency was 3 or higher. Using fastp at Q25 and MiXCR, TCRdb reprocessed the public reads and kept productive beta chains. For every CDR3 protein sequence, its rows merge into one entry that carries the most common genes and DNA. In this record, the V and J calls reflect TCRdb's handling and not the investigators' own analysis. The sample records about 460 distinct CDR3 sequences, about 15% of which are singletons. 12% of the sample is held by the ten biggest clonotypes. Bulk UMI-based TCR sequencing was performed on four sorted CD4+ memory subsets (TCM, TEM, IL-7Rhigh TEMRA, IL-7R- TEMRA) to test a precursor-effector relationship among CD4 cytotoxic T cells. Cells were obtained from peripheral blood mononuclear cells isolated from human blood.

The source material was memory CD4+ T cells from blood (PBMCs). The rearranged chain carries TRBV20-1 and TRBJ1-2, with no confident D gene call. This sequence originates from a human donor in good health. The DNA sequence is given as TGCAGTGCTAGAGTGCGGTCGTCTAACTATGGCTACACCTTC. This encodes CSARVRSSNYGYTF.